A selection of T cell receptor beta chains follows, all from one sample in a study of blood T cell repertoires in COVID-19. The protocol was immunoSEQ multiplex PCR, while the TCRdb copy is restricted to in-frame clones and leaves out a portion. The sample holds 100,000 to 150,000 clones; 85% are singletons and the top ten take 27%. Sequences were obtained from peripheral blood. The receptors shown here come from an elderly woman with acute or convalescent COVID-19. The CDR3 runs from the conserved cysteine through the conserved F or W. D genes are given only for firm matches. Clone size is given for some rows only: seen once, a few or many times, or a class if the clone is expanded.

J gene | D gene | clone size | V gene | CDR3 DNA | CDR3 protein
TRBJ1-2 | - | few | TRBV11-2 | TGTGCCAGCAGCTTAGCGGGTCCCGGCACCATCTGGGGCTACACCTTC | CASSLAGPGTIWGYTF
TRBJ2-2 | TRBD2 | - | TRBV11-2 | TGTGCCAGCAGCTTAGGTGGAGCGGGGAAAGCGAACACCGGGGAGCTGTTTTTT | CASSLGGAGKANTGELFF
TRBJ2-5 | TRBD2 | - | TRBV13 | TGTGCCAGCAGCCCTCCCGGGACTAGCGTAAGGGACCAGTACTTC | CASSPPGTSVRDQYF
TRBJ1-5 | - | - | TRBV6-2/TRBV6-3 | TGTGCCAGCAGTCTGGGGGGAGCCCAGCATTTT | CASSLGGAQHF
TRBJ1-2 | - | - | TRBV5-1 | TGCGCCAGCAGCTTATCGTGGACAGATGGCTACACCTTC | CASSLSWTDGYTF
TRBJ2-2 | TRBD2 | - | TRBV2 | TGTGCCAGCAGTCCGGGACTAGCGGGGGTCGGGGAGCTGTTTTTT | CASSPGLAGVGELFF
TRBJ1-1 | - | - | TRBV19 | TGTGCCAGCCGGGGAGCCGGGGCTTTCTTT | CASRGAGAFF
TRBJ1-5 | TRBD1 | few | TRBV5-6 | TGTGCCAGCAGCCGGACAGGGGCACCCCCAGCCCAGCATTTT | CASSRTGAPPAQHF
TRBJ1-2 | - | few | TRBV20-1 | TGCAGTGCTCAGGCCAACTATGGCTACACCTTC | CSAQANYGYTF
TRBJ1-6 | TRBD1 | few | TRBV4-2 | TGTGCCAGCAGCCTCACCACCCCGGGACAGGGAAGAACACCCCTCCACTTT | CASSLTTPGQGRTPLHF
TRBJ2-1 | - | - | TRBV3-1/TRBV3-2 | TGTGCCAGCAGCCAAGAACGCAGGGCAGTCGGCAATGAGCAGTTCTTC | CASSQERRAVGNEQFF
TRBJ1-3 | TRBD1 | - | TRBV5-1 | TGCGCCAGCAGCTTTCGACAGGGAGGCACTGCTGGAAACACCATATATTTT | CASSFRQGGTAGNTIYF